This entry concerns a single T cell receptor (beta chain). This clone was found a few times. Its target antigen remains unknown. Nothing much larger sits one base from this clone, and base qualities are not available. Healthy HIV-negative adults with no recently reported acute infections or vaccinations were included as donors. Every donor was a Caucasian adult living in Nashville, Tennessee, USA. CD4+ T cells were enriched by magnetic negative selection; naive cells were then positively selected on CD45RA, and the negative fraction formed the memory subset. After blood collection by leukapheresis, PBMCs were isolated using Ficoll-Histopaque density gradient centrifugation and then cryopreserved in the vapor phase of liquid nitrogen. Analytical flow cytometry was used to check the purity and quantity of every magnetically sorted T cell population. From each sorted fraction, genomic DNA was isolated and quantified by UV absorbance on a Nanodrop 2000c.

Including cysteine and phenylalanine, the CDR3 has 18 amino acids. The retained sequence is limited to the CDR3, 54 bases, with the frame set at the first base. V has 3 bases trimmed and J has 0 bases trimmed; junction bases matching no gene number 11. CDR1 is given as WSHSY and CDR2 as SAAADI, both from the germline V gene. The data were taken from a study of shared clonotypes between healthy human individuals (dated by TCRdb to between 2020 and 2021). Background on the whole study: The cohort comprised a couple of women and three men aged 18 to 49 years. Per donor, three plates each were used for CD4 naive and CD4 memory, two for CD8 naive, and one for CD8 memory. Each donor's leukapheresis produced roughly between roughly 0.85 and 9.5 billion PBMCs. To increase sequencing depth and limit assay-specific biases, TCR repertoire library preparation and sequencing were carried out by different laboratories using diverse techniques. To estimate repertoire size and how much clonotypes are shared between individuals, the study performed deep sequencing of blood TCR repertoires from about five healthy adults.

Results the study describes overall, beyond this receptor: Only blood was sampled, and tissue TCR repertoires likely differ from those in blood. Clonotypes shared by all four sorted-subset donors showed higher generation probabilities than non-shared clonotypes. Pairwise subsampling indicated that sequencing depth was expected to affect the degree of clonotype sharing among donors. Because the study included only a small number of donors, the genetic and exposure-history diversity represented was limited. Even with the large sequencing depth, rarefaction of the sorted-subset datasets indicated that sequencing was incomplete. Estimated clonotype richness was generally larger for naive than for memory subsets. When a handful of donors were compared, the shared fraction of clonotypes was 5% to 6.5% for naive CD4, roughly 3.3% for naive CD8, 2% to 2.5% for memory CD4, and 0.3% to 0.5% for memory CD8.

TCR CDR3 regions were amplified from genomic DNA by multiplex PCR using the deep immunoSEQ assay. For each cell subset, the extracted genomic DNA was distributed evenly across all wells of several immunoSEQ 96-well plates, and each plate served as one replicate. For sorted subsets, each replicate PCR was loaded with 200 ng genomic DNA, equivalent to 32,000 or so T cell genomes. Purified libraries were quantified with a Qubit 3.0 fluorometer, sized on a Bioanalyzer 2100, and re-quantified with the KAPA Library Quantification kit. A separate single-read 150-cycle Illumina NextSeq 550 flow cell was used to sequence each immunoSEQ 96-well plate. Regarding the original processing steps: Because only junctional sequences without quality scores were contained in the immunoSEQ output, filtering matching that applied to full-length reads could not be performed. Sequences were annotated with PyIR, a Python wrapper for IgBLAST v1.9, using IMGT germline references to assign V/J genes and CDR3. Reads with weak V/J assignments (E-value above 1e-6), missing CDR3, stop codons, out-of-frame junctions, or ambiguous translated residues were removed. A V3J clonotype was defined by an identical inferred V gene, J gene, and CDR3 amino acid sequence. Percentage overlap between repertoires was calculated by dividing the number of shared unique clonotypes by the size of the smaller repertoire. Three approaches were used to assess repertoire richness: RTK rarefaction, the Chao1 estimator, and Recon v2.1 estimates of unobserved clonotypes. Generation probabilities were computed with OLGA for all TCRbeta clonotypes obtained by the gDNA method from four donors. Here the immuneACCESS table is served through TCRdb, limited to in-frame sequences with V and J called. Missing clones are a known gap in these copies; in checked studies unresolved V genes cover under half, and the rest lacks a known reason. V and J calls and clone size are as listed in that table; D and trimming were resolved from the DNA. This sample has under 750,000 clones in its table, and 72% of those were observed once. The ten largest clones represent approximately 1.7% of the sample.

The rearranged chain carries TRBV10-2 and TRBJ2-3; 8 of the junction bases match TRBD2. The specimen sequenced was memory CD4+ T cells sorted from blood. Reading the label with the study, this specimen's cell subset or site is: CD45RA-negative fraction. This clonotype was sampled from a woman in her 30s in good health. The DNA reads TGCGCCAGCAGTGATTCAGGCGGGAGGCCCCCTAGCACAGATACGCAGTATTTT. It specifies CASSDSGGRPPSTDTQYF.